This T cell receptor beta chain was sequenced for a study of blood T cells in healthy people across ages. Drawing of peripheral blood yielded about 9.8 milliliters from each donor. Then a second PCR, running roughly 7 to 11 cycles, was carried out with a sample-barcoded 5' primer and a J-beta primer mix. TCRdb itself ran the 5' RACE reads through MiXCR, one entry per CDR3 protein. Here the sample spans more than 800,000 distinct CDR3 sequences, more than 35% being singletons. This clonotype was counted between two and nine times. The length of the CDR3 is 13 residues. The ends lost 6 bases at V and 6 bases at J; junction bases unmatched: 7.

V usage is TRBV12-3 or TRBV12-4 and J usage is TRBJ2-5; TRBD2 matches 7 bases. Source material: blood. The clonotype originates from a woman aged 60-75 years in good health. In DNA, the CDR3 is TGTGCCAGCAGCTGGGAGGGGTTGAAGACCCAGTACTTC. It is translated as CASSWEGLKTQYF.